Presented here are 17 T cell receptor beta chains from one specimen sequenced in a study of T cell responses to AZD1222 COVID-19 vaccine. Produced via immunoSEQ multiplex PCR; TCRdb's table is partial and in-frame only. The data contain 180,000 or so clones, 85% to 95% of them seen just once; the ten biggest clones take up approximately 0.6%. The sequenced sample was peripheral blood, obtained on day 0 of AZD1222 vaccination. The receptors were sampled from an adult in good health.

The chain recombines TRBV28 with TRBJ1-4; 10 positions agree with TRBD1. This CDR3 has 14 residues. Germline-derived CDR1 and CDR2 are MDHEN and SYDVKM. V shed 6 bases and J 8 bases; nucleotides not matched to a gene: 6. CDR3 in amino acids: CASRKTGGVEKLFF. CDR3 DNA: TGTGCCAGCAGGAAGACAGGGGGCGTCGAAAAACTGTTTTTT.

The CDR3 coding sequence is TGTGCCTGGAGTGCCCGCCTGGGTGGCTACACCTTC. Its protein product is CAWSARLGGYTF. The chain has TRBV30 and TRBJ1-2, with D unclear. The CDR3 covers 12 residues. Trimming shortened V by 1 base and J by 7 bases, and 10 bases separated the two germline ends. Germline V gene lookup returns CDR1 GTSNPN and CDR2 SVGIG (reference sequence).

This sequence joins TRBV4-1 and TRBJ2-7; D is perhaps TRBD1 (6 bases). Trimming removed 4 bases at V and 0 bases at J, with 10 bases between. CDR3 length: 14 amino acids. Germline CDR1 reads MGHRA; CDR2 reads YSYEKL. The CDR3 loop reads CASSPPDSSYEQYF. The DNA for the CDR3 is TGCGCCAGCAGCCCTCCGGACAGCTCCTACGAGCAGTACTTC.

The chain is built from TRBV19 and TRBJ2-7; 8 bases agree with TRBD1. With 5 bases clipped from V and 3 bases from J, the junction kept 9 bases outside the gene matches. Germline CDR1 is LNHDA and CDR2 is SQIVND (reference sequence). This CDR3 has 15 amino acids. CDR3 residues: CASSEIGTGFYEQYF. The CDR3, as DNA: TGTGCCAGTAGTGAAATCGGGACAGGCTTCTACGAGCAGTACTTC.

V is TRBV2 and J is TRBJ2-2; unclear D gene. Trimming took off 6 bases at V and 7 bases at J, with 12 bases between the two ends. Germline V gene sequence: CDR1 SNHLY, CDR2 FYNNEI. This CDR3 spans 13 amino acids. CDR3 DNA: TGTGCCAGCAGGGGCCCCACGGGCGGGGAGCTGTTTTTT. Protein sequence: CASRGPTGGELFF.

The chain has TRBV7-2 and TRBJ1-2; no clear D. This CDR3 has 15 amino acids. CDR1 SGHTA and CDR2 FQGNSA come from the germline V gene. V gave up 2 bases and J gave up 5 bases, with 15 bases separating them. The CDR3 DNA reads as TGTGCCAGCAGCTTACGCCGGGCCGACGTATATGGCTACACCTTC. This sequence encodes CASSLRRADVYGYTF. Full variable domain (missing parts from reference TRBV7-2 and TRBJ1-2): GAGVSQSPSNKVTEKGKDVELRCDPISGHTALYWYRQSLGQGLEFLIYFQGNSAPDKSGLPSDRFSAERTGGSVSTLTIQRTQQEDSAVYLCASSLRRADVYGYTFGSGTRLTVV.

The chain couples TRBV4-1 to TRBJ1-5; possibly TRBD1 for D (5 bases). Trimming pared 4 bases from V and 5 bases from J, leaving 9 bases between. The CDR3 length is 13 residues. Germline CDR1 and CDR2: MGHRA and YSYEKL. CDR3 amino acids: CASSLQGDQPQHF. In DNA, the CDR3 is TGCGCCAGCAGCCTTCAGGGCGATCAGCCCCAGCATTTT.

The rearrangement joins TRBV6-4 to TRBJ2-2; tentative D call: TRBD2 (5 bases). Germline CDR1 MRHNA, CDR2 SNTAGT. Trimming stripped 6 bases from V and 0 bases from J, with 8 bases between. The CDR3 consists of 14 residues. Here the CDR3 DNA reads TGTGCCAGCAGGGGAGATTCGAACACCGGGGAGCTGTTTTTT. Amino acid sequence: CASRGDSNTGELFF.

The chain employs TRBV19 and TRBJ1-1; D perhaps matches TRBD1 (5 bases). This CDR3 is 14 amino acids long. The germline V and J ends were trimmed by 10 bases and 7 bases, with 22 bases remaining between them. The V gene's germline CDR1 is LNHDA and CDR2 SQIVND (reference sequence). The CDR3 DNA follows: TGTGCCACCACCCTTTTCGGGGGACTGGGTGAAGCTTTCTTT. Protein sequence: CATTLFGGLGEAFF.

CDR3 sequence (DNA): TGTGCCACCAGCGCGAGGGGTCTGAACTCTGGAAACACCATATATTTT. Encoded protein: CATSARGLNSGNTIYF. V and J are TRBV15 and TRBJ1-3; maybe TRBD1 (5 bases). The CDR3 consists of 16 residues. The germline V gene has CDR1 LNHNV and CDR2 YYDKDF (reference sequence). Trimming left V 5 bases short and J 0 bases short, with 14 bases between.

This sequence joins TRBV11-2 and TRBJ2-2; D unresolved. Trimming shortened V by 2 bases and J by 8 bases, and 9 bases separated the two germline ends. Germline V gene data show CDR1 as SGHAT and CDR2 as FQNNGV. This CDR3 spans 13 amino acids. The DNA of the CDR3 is TGTGCCAGCAGCTTAACGGCGGTGGGGGAGCTGTTTTTT. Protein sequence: CASSLTAVGELFF.

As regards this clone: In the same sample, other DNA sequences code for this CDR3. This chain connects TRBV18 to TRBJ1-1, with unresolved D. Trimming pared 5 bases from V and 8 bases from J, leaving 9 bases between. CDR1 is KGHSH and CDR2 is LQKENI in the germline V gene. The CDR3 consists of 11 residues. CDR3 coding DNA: TGTGCCAGCTCAGTCGGCGGAGAAGCTTTCTTT. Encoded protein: CASSVGGEAFF. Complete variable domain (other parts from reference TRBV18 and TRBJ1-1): NAGVMQNPRHLVRRRGQEARLRCSPMKGHSHVYWYRQLPEEGLKFMVYLQKENIIDESGMPKERFSAEFPKEGPSILRIQQVVRGDSAAYFCASSVGGEAFFGQGTRLTVV.

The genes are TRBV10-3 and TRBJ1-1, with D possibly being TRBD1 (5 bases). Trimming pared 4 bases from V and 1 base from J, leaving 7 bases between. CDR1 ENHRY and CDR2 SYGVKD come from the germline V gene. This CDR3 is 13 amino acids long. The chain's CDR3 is CAISARENTEAFF. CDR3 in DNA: TGTGCCATCAGTGCCAGGGAGAACACTGAAGCTTTCTTT.

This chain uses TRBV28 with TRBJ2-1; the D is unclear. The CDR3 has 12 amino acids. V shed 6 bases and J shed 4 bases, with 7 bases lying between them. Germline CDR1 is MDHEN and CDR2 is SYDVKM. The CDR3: CASSPVYNEQFF. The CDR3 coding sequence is TGTGCCAGCAGCCCTGTATACAATGAGCAGTTCTTC.

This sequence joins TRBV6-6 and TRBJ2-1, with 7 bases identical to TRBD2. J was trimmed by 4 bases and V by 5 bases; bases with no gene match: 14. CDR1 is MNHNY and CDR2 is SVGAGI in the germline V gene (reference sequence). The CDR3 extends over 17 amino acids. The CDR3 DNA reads TGTGCCAGCAGTCAGTCCCTGGCGGGAGTGGGTTACAATGAGCAGTTCTTC. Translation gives CASSQSLAGVGYNEQFF.

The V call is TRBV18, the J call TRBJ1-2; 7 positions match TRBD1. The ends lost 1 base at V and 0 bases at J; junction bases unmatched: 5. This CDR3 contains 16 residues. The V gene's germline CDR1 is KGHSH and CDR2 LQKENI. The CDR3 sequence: CASSPLVGQANYGYTF. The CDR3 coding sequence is TGTGCCAGCTCACCACTTGTAGGACAGGCTAACTATGGCTACACCTTC.

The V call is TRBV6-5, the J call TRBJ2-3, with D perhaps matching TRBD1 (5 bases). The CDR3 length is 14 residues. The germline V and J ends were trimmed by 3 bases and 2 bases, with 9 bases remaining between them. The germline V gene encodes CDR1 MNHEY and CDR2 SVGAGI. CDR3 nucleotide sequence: TGTGCCAGCAGTTATCGACAGAACACAGATACGCAGTATTTT. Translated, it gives CASSYRQNTDTQYF.